This T cell receptor beta chain originates from a study of PD-1 blockade in mismatch repair-deficient tumors. Data came from immunoSEQ multiplex PCR; TCRdb stores just in-frame clones and leaves some out. Found here are 35,000 to 40,000 clones, about 76% of them singletons; the top ten hold 22%. Comment on this clone: Additional DNA sequences in this sample encode the identical CDR3.

CDR3 length equals 15 residues. This TCR was sampled from an adult with mismatch repair-deficient cancer. J is TRBJ1-3 and V is TRBV21-1. TRBV21-1 corresponds to a pseudogene. This specimen was peripheral blood, taken 4 weeks after starting pembrolizumab. For the CDR3, the DNA is TGTGCCAGCAGCAAATCGGGAATCTCTGGAAACACCATATATTTT. Translating it yields CASSKSGISGNTIYF.